These 24 T cell receptor beta chains were sequenced from one sample in a study of blood T cell repertoires in COVID-19 (dated by TCRdb to 2019 to 2021). Receptors were amplified or captured by the immunoSEQ multiplex PCR assay. In its TCRdb copy, this immuneACCESS table keeps in-frame sequences only and misses some clones. Where compared with another copy, unresolved V genes explain less than half of these, and the others have no known cause. The sample table lists about 440,000 clones, roughly 87% of them with a count of one. Of the sample, about 2.1% falls within the top ten clones. The sequenced sample consisted of PBMCs or T cells enriched from blood (not recorded which). The receptor set was obtained from a woman under 30 with acute COVID-19.

This clone was detected a few times. The chain links TRBV9 to TRBJ1-2, with TRBD1 as a possible D gene (6 bases). This CDR3 region has 13 residues. Trimming cost V 3 bases and J 4 bases, with 10 bases left between them. In germline, CDR1 is SGDLS, CDR2 YYNGEE. The CDR3 spells CASSGGGLYGYTF. CDR3 sequence (DNA): TGTGCCAGCAGCGGTGGGGGCCTCTATGGCTACACCTTC.

The V gene is TRBV9, the J gene TRBJ2-2; D gene uncertain. Trimming shortened V by 0 bases and J by 7 bases, and 13 bases separated the two germline ends. CDR1 is SGDLS and CDR2 is YYNGEE in the germline V gene. The CDR3 is made up of 15 amino acids. This CDR3 is CASSVGSVSGGELFF. CDR3 DNA sequence: TGTGCCAGCAGCGTAGGGTCCGTATCGGGCGGGGAGCTGTTTTTT.

The gene calls are TRBV4-3 and TRBJ2-3; D may be TRBD2 (6 bases). Germline CDR1 LGHNA, CDR2 YSLEER. With 5 bases removed from V and 0 bases from J, the gap between germline ends came to 18 bases. The CDR3 length is 17 residues. The DNA of the CDR3 is TGCGCCAGCAGCTATGAGGGGCCAGGGACTAGCACAGATACGCAGTATTTT. This encodes CASSYEGPGTSTDTQYF.

This chain joins TRBV27 and TRBJ2-5; possibly TRBD2 for D (5 bases). V lost 6 bases, J lost 0 bases, and 8 bases lay in between. The CDR3 spans 13 residues. Germline-derived CDR1 and CDR2 are MNHEY and SMNVEV (reference sequence). The CDR3 nucleotides read TGTGCCAGCAGCGAGGGATACCAAGAGACCCAGTACTTC. It translates to CASSEGYQETQYF.

The genes are TRBV3-1 (or the pseudogene TRBV3-2) and TRBJ1-2, with a weak D call TRBD1 (6 bases). Germline V gene lookup returns CDR1 LGHDT and CDR2 YNNKEL (reference sequence). V was clipped by 1 base and J by 0 bases, with 9 bases between them. The CDR3 is 15 amino acids. The chain's CDR3 is CASSQGQVANYGYTF. The CDR3 nucleotides are TGTGCCAGCAGCCAAGGACAGGTAGCTAACTATGGCTACACCTTC.

In its sample, this clone was seen a few times. The chain uses TRBV10-3 and TRBJ1-3; 7 bases match TRBD1. This CDR3 is 15 amino acids long. The V gene end was trimmed by 4 bases and the J gene end by 4 bases; junction bases not matched to a gene: 7. Germline lookup yields CDR1 ENHRY and CDR2 SYGVKD. Written as DNA, the CDR3 is TGTGCCATCAGTGTAAGGGACAGTGAGGGAAACACCATATATTTT. It codes for CAISVRDSEGNTIYF.

The gene calls are TRBV7-2 and TRBJ2-1, with TRBD2 matching over 10 bases. The CDR3 is 14 residues long. CDR1 and CDR2 from the germline V gene are SGHTA and FQGNSA. V shed 3 bases, J shed 10 bases, and the junction held 6 bases outside the gene matches. The CDR3 sequence: CASSFISGGREQFF. For the CDR3, the DNA is TGTGCCAGCAGCTTTATTAGCGGGGGGCGGGAGCAGTTCTTC.

The chain recombines TRBV5-1 with TRBJ2-5, with 12 bases lining up with TRBD1. The CDR3 covers 19 residues. The germline V gene has CDR1 SGHRS and CDR2 YFSETQ. Germline trimming cut 2 bases from V and 0 bases from J; bases unmatched to any gene: 11. Here the CDR3 DNA reads TGCGCCAGCAGCTTCTCCGGGACAGGGGGCGTACCGTACCAAGAGACCCAGTACTTC. It yields the protein CASSFSGTGGVPYQETQYF. Full variable domain (outside the CDR3, taken from reference TRBV5-1 and TRBJ2-5): KAGVTQTPRYLIKTRGQQVTLSCSPISGHRSVSWYQQTPGQGLQFLFEYFSETQRNKGNFPGRFSGRQFSNSRSEMNVSTLELGDSALYLCASSFSGTGGVPYQETQYFGPGTRLLVL.

The CDR3 nucleotides are TGTGCCAGCAGCGCGTCTAGCGGGAGTAACTACGAGCAGTACTTC. Protein sequence: CASSASSGSNYEQYF. The chain combines TRBV7-2 with TRBJ2-7, with 10 bases lining up with TRBD2. J lost 3 bases, V lost 5 bases, and 7 bases had no gene match. Germline CDR1 SGHTA, CDR2 FQGNSA. The CDR3 consists of 15 residues. Looking up the rest from reference TRBV7-2 and TRBJ2-7 gives the full variable domain: GAGVSQSPSNKVTEKGKDVELRCDPISGHTALYWYRQSLGQGLEFLIYFQGNSAPDKSGLPSDRFSAERTGGSVSTLTIQRTQQEDSAVYLCASSASSGSNYEQYFGPGTRLTVT.

This rearrangement joins TRBV7-9 to TRBJ2-4; tentatively, D is TRBD1 (6 bases). The CDR3 is made up of 16 amino acids. V was clipped by 5 bases and J by 8 bases, with 22 bases between them. The germline V gene encodes CDR1 SEHNR and CDR2 FQNEAQ (reference sequence). CDR3 nucleotide sequence: TGTGCCAGCAGCCGGGACGGAGGTGGGGGCCGGGACATTCAGTACTTC. It is translated as CASSRDGGGGRDIQYF.

V gene TRBV6-4 combines with J gene TRBJ2-1, with 10 positions matching TRBD2. This CDR3 comprises 15 residues. The germline CDR1 and CDR2 sequences are MRHNA and SNTAGT. The ends lost 3 bases at V and 7 bases at J; junction bases unmatched: 6. The CDR3 DNA follows: TGTGCCAGCAGTGAATCGAGCGGGGGGGTAAATGAGCAGTTCTTC. It is translated as CASSESSGGVNEQFF.

The chain employs TRBV6-5 and TRBJ1-5, with a weak D call TRBD1 (6 bases). The ends were cut back, 7 bases at V and 4 bases at J, with 17 bases in the middle. The CDR3 is made up of 15 amino acids. Germline V gene sequence: CDR1 MNHEY, CDR2 SVGAGI. In DNA, the CDR3 is TGTGCCAGCACCTTTTCCCAGGGGAGAAATCAGCCCCAGCATTTT. It codes for CASTFSQGRNQPQHF.

This sequence joins TRBV27 and TRBJ2-1; D might be TRBD2 (5 bases). Germline V gives CDR1 MNHEY, CDR2 SMNVEV (reference sequence). There are 13 residues in the CDR3. Trimming took 5 bases from V and 4 from J, leaving 9 bases between them. The CDR3 loop is CASSQGLYNEQFF. CDR3 DNA sequence: TGTGCCAGCAGTCAAGGACTTTACAATGAGCAGTTCTTC.

The chain combines TRBV30 with TRBJ2-7; the match to TRBD1 covers 9 bases. Germline V CDR1 and CDR2: GTSNPN, SVGIG (reference sequence). The J segment lost 3 bases and the V segment lost 3 bases, leaving 0 bases of the junction unmatched. The CDR3 has 12 residues. CDR3 in amino acids: CAWRGQGYEQYF. Written as DNA, the CDR3 is TGTGCCTGGAGGGGACAGGGCTACGAGCAGTACTTC.

The chain carries TRBV27 and TRBJ1-5; D gene uncertain. CDR3 length: 13 amino acids. Trimming left V 2 bases short and J 6 bases short, with 8 bases between. Germline loops: CDR1 MNHEY, CDR2 SMNVEV (reference sequence). The CDR3, as DNA: TGTGCCAGCAGTTTACAGGTCGGTCAGCCCCAGCATTTT. Translating it yields CASSLQVGQPQHF.

The rearrangement links TRBV9 to TRBJ1-1; D unresolved. The ends were cut back, 4 bases at V and 1 base at J, with 11 bases in the middle. The CDR3 has 14 amino acids. Germline V gives CDR1 SGDLS, CDR2 YYNGEE. The CDR3 here is CASSPELKNTEAFF. The DNA for the CDR3 is TGTGCCAGCAGCCCCGAACTTAAGAACACTGAAGCTTTCTTT.

This clone was seen just once. The chain employs TRBV9 and TRBJ2-3; 11 positions agree with TRBD1. The CDR3 length is 15 residues. Germline V gives CDR1 SGDLS, CDR2 YYNGEE. Trimming cost V 3 bases and J 3 bases; bases outside gene matches: 3. This chain's CDR3 is CASSGRDRGTDTQYF. The CDR3 bases are TGTGCCAGCAGCGGCCGGGACAGGGGGACAGATACGCAGTATTTT.

The chain recombines TRBV29-1 with TRBJ1-2, with 7 bases aligning to TRBD1. The CDR3 runs 17 residues. The germline V gene has CDR1 SQVTM and CDR2 ANQGSEA. Trimming at V came to 0 bases and at J to 0 bases, leaving 10 bases not matched to a gene. The CDR3 DNA reads as TGCAGCGTTGAAGACCTAGACAGGGAGAGGACTAACTATGGCTACACCTTC. This codes for CSVEDLDRERTNYGYTF.

The chain is built from TRBV18 and TRBJ1-6, with TRBD1 matching over 7 bases. Germline values: CDR1 KGHSH, CDR2 LQKENI. Trimming removed 4 bases from V and 5 bases from J; junction bases left unmatched: 2. The CDR3 has 14 amino acids. The CDR3 sequence: CASSLGQDNSPLHF. The CDR3 nucleotides read TGTGCCAGCTCACTAGGACAGGATAATTCACCCCTCCACTTT.

The J gene is TRBJ2-1, the V gene TRBV7-3; TRBD2 aligns across 12 bases. CDR3 length: 15 amino acids. The J segment lost 5 bases and the V segment lost 4 bases, leaving 3 bases of the junction unmatched. Germline loops: CDR1 SGHTA, CDR2 FQGTGA. CDR3 sequence: CASSSSSGGDNEQFF. The CDR3 DNA reads TGTGCCAGCAGCTCCTCTAGCGGGGGGGACAATGAGCAGTTCTTC.

V usage is TRBV19 and J usage is TRBJ2-1, with D possibly matching TRBD2 (5 bases). Trimming cost V 3 bases and J 5 bases, with 14 bases left between them. The CDR3 runs 15 residues. CDR1 is LNHDA, CDR2 SQIVND, per germline (reference sequence). CDR3 in amino acids: CASSISSGGHNEQFF. The CDR3 DNA is TGTGCCAGTAGTATCTCGAGCGGCGGCCACAATGAGCAGTTCTTC.

V usage is TRBV3-1 (or the pseudogene TRBV3-2) and J usage is TRBJ2-1; D gene unclear. CDR1 is LGHDT and CDR2 is YNNKEL in the germline V gene (reference sequence). Trimming pared 4 bases from V and 8 bases from J, leaving 6 bases between. The CDR3 spans 11 residues. The CDR3 sequence is CASSLEYEQFF. In nucleotides, the CDR3 is TGTGCCAGCAGCCTCGAGTATGAGCAGTTCTTC.

The V call is TRBV14, the J call TRBJ2-7, with 9 bases aligning to TRBD2. V lost 1 base and J lost 3; bases outside the gene matches: 10. Germline CDR1 is SGHDN and CDR2 is FVKESK. CDR3 length: 17 residues. CDR3 nucleotide sequence: TGTGCCAGCAGCCAAGGGTCTAGCGGGATCCATTACTACGAGCAGTACTTC. Residues: CASSQGSSGIHYYEQYF.

J is TRBJ1-1 and V is TRBV10-1; D not resolved. V was clipped by 0 bases and J by 1 base, with 6 bases between them. This CDR3 is built from 14 residues. Germline assignment: CDR1 WNHNN and CDR2 SYGVQD (reference sequence). CDR3 in DNA: TGCGCCAGCAGTGAGTCCCGGGGGAACACTGAAGCTTTCTTT. This encodes CASSESRGNTEAFF.